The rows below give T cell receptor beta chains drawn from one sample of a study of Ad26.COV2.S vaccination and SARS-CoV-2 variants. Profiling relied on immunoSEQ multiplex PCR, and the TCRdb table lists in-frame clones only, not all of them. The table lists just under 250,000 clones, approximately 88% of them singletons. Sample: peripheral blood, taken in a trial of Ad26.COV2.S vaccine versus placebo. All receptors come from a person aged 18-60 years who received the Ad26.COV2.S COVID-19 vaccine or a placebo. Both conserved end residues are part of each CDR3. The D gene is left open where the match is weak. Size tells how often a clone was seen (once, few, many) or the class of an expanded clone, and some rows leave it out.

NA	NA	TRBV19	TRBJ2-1	CASSMGGGFDEQFF	TGTGCCAGTAGTATGGGGGGGGGCTTCGATGAGCAGTTCTTC
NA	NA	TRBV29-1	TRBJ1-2	CSVEDSAAMGYTF	TGCAGCGTTGAAGATTCAGCAGCTATGGGCTACACCTTC
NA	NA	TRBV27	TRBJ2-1	CASSLKGNNEQFF	TGTGCCAGCAGTTTAAAAGGGAACAATGAGCAGTTCTTC
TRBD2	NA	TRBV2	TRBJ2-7	CASSPAGAIYEQYF	TGTGCCAGCAGTCCAGCGGGGGCGATCTACGAGCAGTACTTC
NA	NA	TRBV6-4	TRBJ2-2	CASSTGNTGELFF	TGTGCCAGCAGCACAGGGAACACCGGGGAGCTGTTTTTT
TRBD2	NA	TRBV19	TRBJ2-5	CASSIGKSGGAAMETQYF	TGTGCCAGTAGTATAGGAAAGAGCGGGGGGGCGGCGATGGAGACCCAGTACTTC
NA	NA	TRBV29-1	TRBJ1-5	CSVNSQGPNQPQHF	TGCAGCGTCAACTCCCAGGGTCCCAATCAGCCCCAGCATTTT
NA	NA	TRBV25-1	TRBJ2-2	CASMGLGGTGELFF	TGTGCCAGCATGGGTTTAGGCGGCACCGGGGAGCTGTTTTTT
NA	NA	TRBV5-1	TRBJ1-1	CASSLDTNTEAFF	TGCGCCAGCAGCTTGGACACGAACACTGAAGCTTTCTTT
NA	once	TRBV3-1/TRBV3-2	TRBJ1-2	CASSQEFGYTF	TGTGCCAGCAGCCAAGAGTTTGGCTACACCTTC
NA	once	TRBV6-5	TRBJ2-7	CASSRAGFNEQYF	TGTGCCAGCAGTAGGGCAGGGTTTAACGAGCAGTACTTC
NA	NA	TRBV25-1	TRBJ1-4	CASGLPRTAGDEKLFF	TGTGCCAGCGGCCTACCCCGGACAGCCGGGGATGAAAAACTGTTTTTT
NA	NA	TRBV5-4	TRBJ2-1	CASSLVGGARNEQFF	TGTGCCAGCAGCTTGGTGGGGGGGGCAAGGAATGAGCAGTTCTTC
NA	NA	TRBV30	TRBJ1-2	CAWSRRAKGYGYTF	TGTGCCTGGAGCCGCAGGGCGAAAGGCTATGGCTACACCTTC
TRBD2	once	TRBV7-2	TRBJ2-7	CASSLGGLAGNVNEQYF	TGTGCCAGCAGCTTAGGTGGACTAGCGGGGAATGTGAACGAGCAGTACTTC
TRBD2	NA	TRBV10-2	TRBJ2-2	CASKGLADTGELFF	TGCGCCAGCAAAGGACTAGCGGACACCGGGGAGCTGTTTTTT
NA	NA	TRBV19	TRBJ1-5	CASSIDHNQPQHF	TGTGCCAGTAGTATAGATCACAATCAGCCCCAGCATTTT
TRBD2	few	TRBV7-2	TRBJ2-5	CASSFGGGSLETQYF	TGTGCCAGCAGCTTCGGAGGCGGGAGTTTAGAGACCCAGTACTTC
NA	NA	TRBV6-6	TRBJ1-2	CASSYGVLVSDGYTF	TGTGCCAGCAGTTACGGGGTCTTGGTGAGCGATGGCTACACCTTC
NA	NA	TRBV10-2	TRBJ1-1	CASKQQGSGEAFF	TGCGCCAGCAAACAACAAGGGAGTGGTGAAGCTTTCTTT
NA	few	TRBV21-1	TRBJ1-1	CASSKKRGPLNTEAFF	TGTGCCAGCAGCAAGAAACGGGGACCTTTGAACACTGAAGCTTTCTTT
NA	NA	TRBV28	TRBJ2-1	CASAGSIWNYNEQFF	TGTGCCAGTGCGGGTAGCATTTGGAACTACAATGAGCAGTTCTTC
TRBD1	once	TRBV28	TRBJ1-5	CASWIRGGAVQPQHF	TGTGCCAGCTGGATTAGAGGGGGCGCTGTTCAGCCCCAGCATTTT
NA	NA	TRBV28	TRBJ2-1	CASSSWTGSYNEQFF	TGTGCCAGCAGTTCCTGGACTGGCTCCTACAATGAGCAGTTCTTC
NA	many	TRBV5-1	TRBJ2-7	CASSEADEQYF	TGCGCCAGCTCCGAAGCCGACGAGCAGTACTTC
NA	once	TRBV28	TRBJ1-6	CASKQYNSPLHF	TGTGCCAGCAAACAGTATAATTCACCCCTCCACTTT
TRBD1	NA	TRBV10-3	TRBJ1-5	CATSGTGDNQPQHF	TGTGCCACCTCCGGGACAGGCGATAATCAGCCCCAGCATTTT
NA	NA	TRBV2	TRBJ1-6	CASRERGLLMNSPLHF	TGTGCCAGCAGGGAGAGGGGTTTGTTAATGAATTCACCCCTCCACTTT
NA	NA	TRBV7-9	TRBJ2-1	CASSLDAVFTSYNEQFF	TGTGCCAGCAGCTTAGACGCGGTTTTCACTTCCTACAATGAGCAGTTCTTC
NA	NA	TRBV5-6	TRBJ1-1	CASSLARDAEAFF	TGTGCCAGCAGCTTGGCAAGGGACGCGGAAGCTTTCTTT
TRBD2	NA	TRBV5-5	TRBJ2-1	CASRPGLAGIPYNEQFF	TGTGCCAGCAGACCGGGACTAGCGGGGATCCCGTACAATGAGCAGTTCTTC
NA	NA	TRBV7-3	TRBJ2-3	CASSLDDTDTQYF	TGTGCCAGCAGCCTCGATGACACAGATACGCAGTATTTT
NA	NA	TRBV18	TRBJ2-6	CASSDQQVSGANVLTF	TGTGCCAGCTCAGACCAACAGGTCTCTGGGGCCAACGTCCTGACTTTC
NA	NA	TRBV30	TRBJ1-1	CAWIPMRWGARDTEAFF	TGTGCCTGGATCCCCATGAGGTGGGGGGCAAGGGACACTGAAGCTTTCTTT
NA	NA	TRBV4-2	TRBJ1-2	CASSQDPGVNYGYTF	TGTGCCAGCAGCCAAGATCCAGGGGTTAACTATGGCTACACCTTC
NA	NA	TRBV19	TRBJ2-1	CASSTPSGRRYEQFF	TGTGCCAGTAGTACTCCGAGCGGAAGGCGGTATGAGCAGTTCTTC
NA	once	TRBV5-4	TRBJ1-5	CASSLEPMGPQHF	TGTGCCAGCAGCTTGGAGCCTATGGGGCCCCAGCATTTT
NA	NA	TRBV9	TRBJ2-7	CASSVEDRSYEQYF	TGTGCCAGCAGCGTAGAAGACAGATCCTACGAGCAGTACTTC
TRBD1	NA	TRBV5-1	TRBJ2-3	CASSLGGQGMDTQYF	TGCGCCAGCAGCTTGGGGGGACAGGGTATGGATACGCAGTATTTT
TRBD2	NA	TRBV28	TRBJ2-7	CASSVSGAPHEQYF	TGTGCCAGCAGCGTTAGCGGGGCCCCCCACGAGCAGTACTTC
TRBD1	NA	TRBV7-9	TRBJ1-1	CASSPTGGGRTEAFF	TGTGCCAGCAGCCCGACAGGGGGCGGTCGGACTGAAGCTTTCTTT
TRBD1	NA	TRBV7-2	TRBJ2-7	CASSSAGTVYEQYF	TGTGCCAGCAGCTCGGCCGGGACAGTCTACGAGCAGTACTTC
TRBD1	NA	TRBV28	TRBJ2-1	CASSNGIIETGSNEQFF	TGTGCCAGCAGTAACGGGATCATAGAGACAGGGAGTAATGAGCAGTTCTTC
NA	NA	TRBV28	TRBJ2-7	CASGPLGYEQYF	TGTGCCAGCGGACCCCTAGGGTACGAGCAGTACTTC
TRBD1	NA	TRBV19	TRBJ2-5	CASSIVGQGQTQYF	TGTGCCAGTAGTATAGTAGGACAGGGGCAGACCCAGTACTTC
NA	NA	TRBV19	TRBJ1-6	CASSITQEGPSPLHF	TGTGCCAGTAGTATAACCCAGGAGGGTCCTTCACCCCTCCACTTT
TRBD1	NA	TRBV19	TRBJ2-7	CASNTGTGAHYEQYF	TGTGCCAGTAACACCGGGACAGGGGCCCACTACGAGCAGTACTTC
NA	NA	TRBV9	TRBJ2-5	CASSESGTQETQYF	TGTGCCAGCAGCGAATCCGGGACGCAAGAGACCCAGTACTTC
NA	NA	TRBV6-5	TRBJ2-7	CASSDRAPRPYEQYF	TGTGCCAGCAGCGACCGGGCCCCGCGACCCTACGAGCAGTACTTC